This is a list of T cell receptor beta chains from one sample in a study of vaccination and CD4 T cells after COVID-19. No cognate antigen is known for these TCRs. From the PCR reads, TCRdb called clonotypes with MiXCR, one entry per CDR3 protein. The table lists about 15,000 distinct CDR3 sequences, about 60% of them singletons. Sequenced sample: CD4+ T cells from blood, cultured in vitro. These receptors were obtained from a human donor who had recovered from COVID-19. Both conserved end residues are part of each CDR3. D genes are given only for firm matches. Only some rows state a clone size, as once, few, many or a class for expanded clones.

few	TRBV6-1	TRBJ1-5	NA	TGTGCCAGCAGCCTCGGGTTGTATAGCAATCAGCCCCAGCATTTT	CASSLGLYSNQPQHF
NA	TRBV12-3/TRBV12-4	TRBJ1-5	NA	TGTGCCAGCAGTGGATACAGTCAGCCCCAGCATTTT	CASSGYSQPQHF
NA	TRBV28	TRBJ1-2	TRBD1	TGTGCCAGCAAGGACAGGCCCTATGGCTACACCTTC	CASKDRPYGYTF
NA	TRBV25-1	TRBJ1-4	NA	TGTGCCAGCAGTTATACGGGGGGGGTAAATGAAAAACTGTTTTTT	CASSYTGGVNEKLFF
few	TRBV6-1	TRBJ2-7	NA	TGTGCCAGCAGGGGCGCCCTCTCCTACGAGCAGTACTTC	CASRGALSYEQYF
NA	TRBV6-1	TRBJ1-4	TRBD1	TGTGCCAGCAGTGAGCCGGGACAGGGGAATGAAAAACTGTTTTTT	CASSEPGQGNEKLFF
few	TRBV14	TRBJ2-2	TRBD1	TGTGCCAGCAGCACCCGGGACAGGGTGAACACCGGGGAGCTGTTTTTT	CASSTRDRVNTGELFF
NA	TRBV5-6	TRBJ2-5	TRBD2	TGTGCCAGCAGCTTGGTGGGTAGCGGGACCCAAGAGACCCAGTACTTC	CASSLVGSGTQETQYF
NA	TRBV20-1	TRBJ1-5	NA	TGCAGTGCTAGAGTATCGGTCAATCAGCCCCAGCATTTT	CSARVSVNQPQHF
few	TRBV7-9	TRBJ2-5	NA	TGTGCCAGCAACGCCGGGGGTAACCAAGAGACCCAGTACTTC	CASNAGGNQETQYF
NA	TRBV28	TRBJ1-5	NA	TGTGCCAGCAGGATTCCGGGAGGCAATCAGCCCCAGCATTTT	CASRIPGGNQPQHF
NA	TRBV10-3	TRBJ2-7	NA	TGTGCCATCAGTGAGTCAACGTACGAGCAGTACTTC	CAISESTYEQYF
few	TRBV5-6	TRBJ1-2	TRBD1	TGTGCCAGCAGCTTGGGGGACAGGGTTTTCGGCTACACCTTC	CASSLGDRVFGYTF
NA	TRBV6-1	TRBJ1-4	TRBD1	TGTGCCATGGGACAGGGAGGGGATAATGAAAAACTGTTTTTT	CAMGQGGDNEKLFF
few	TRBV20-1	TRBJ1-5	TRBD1	TGCAGTGCTAGAGGGCCGGAGACAGGGCTCTTCGGTCAGCCCCAGCATTTT	CSARGPETGLFGQPQHF
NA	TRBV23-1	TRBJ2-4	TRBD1	TGCGCCAGCAGGGACAGGGCCAAAAACATTCAGTACTTC	CASRDRAKNIQYF
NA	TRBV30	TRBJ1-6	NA	TGTGCCTGGAGTGTGTCTGACTTTAATTCACCCCTCCACTTT	CAWSVSDFNSPLHF
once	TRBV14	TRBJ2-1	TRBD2	TGTGCCAGCAGCCAGGGTAGGGTCAAAGGACTAGCGGGAATGTATGAGCAGTTCTTC	CASSQGRVKGLAGMYEQFF
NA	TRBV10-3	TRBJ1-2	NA	TGTGCCATCTCATCGGGACAATATGGCTACACCTTC	CAISSGQYGYTF
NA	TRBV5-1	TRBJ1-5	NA	TGCGCCAGCAGCTTGGGGACAAACTCCAATCAGCCCCAGCATTTT	CASSLGTNSNQPQHF
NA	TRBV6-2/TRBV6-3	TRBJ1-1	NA	TGTGCCAGCAGCCCCGACTTGAACACTGAAGCTTTCTTT	CASSPDLNTEAFF
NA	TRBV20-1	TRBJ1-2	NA	TGCAGTGCTAGTGCAGGGAGTCGTAACGATGGCTACACCTTC	CSASAGSRNDGYTF
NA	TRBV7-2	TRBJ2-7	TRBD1	TGTGCCAGCAGCATACAGGGGTCCGAGCAGTACTTC	CASSIQGSEQYF
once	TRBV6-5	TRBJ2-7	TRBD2	TGTGCCAGCAGTTACCTGCGGGAGAAGGACGAGCAGTACTTC	CASSYLREKDEQYF
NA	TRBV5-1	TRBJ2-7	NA	TGCGCCAGCAGCTCCTCGGGACCGCCCTACGAGCAGTACTTC	CASSSSGPPYEQYF
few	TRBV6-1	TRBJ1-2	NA	TGTGCCAGCAGGACGGGGAGTACTGGCTACACCTTC	CASRTGSTGYTF
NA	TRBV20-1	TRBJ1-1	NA	TGCAGTGTTTATGTGGGCCTCAACACTGAAGCTTTCTTT	CSVYVGLNTEAFF
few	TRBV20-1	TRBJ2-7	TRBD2	TGCAGTGGTAATGAGCGGGGCTACTCCTACGAGCAGTACTTC	CSGNERGYSYEQYF
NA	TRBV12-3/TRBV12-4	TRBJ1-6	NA	TGTGCCAGCAGTTTTCTAGGGAGTGGGTCACCCCTCCACTTT	CASSFLGSGSPLHF
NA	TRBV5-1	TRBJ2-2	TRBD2	TGCGCCAGCAGCTACCTAGCGGGAGGCCCCGGGGAGCTGTTTTTT	CASSYLAGGPGELFF
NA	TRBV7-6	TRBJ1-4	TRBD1	TGTGCCAGCAGCCCGAGACAGGGTTTAGGGCTGTTTTTT	CASSPRQGLGLFF
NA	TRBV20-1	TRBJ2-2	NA	TGCAGTGCTATCCGATCCGAGGGTTCGAACACCGGGGAGCTGTTTTTT	CSAIRSEGSNTGELFF
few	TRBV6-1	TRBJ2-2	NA	TGTGCCAGTTGTGGGGCCTTCGGGGACAACACCGGGGAGCTGTTTTTT	CASCGAFGDNTGELFF
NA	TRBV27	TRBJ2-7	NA	TGTGCCAGCAGTCCTCCTTTGGGCACAGCCCCCCCCTACGAGCAGTACTTC	CASSPPLGTAPPYEQYF
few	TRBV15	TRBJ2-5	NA	TGTGCCACCAGCAGAGATCGTGATACCCAGTACTTC	CATSRDRDTQYF
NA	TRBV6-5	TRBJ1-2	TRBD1	TGTGCCAGCAGTTACAGGAGGACAGGGGGGGCCTATGGCTACACCTTC	CASSYRRTGGAYGYTF
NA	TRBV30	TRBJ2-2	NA	TGTGCCTGGAGTTTCCCCTGGGGAGGAAAGAACACCGGGGAGCTGTTTTTT	CAWSFPWGGKNTGELFF
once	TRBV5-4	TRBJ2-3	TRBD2	TGTGCCAGCAGATCCGGGACTAGCATTCCTAGCACAGATACGCAGTATTTT	CASRSGTSIPSTDTQYF
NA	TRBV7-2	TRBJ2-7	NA	TGTGCCAGCAGCTTAGGATGGGTATCCTACGAGCAGTACTTC	CASSLGWVSYEQYF
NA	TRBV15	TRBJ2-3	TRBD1	TGTGCCACCAGCAGGGACAGGGTCAGCACAGATACGCAGTATTTT	CATSRDRVSTDTQYF
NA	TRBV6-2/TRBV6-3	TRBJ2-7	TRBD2	TGTGCCAGCAGCGAGTTGACAGCGGGAGTAAGCTACGAGCAGTACTTC	CASSELTAGVSYEQYF
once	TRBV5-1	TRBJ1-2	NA	TGCGCCAGCAGCTTGCAGATTAACTATGGCTACACCTTC	CASSLQINYGYTF
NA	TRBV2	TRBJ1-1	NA	TGTGCCAGCTTCCGGACAGTCTACACTGAAGCTTTCTTT	CASFRTVYTEAFF
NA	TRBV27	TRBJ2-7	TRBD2	TGTGCCAGCAGTTCCCAGACTAGCTCTGAGCAGTACTTC	CASSSQTSSEQYF
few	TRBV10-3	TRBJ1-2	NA	TGTGCCATCAGTGAAGGTGGGACAAGTAACTATGGCTACACCTTC	CAISEGGTSNYGYTF
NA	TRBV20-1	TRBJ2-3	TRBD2	TGCAGTGCTAGCGAGCGGGGACCCACAGATACGCAGTATTTT	CSASERGPTDTQYF
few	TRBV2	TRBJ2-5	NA	TGTGCCAGTGAAGAAGAGACCCAGTACTTC	CASEEETQYF
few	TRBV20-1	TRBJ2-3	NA	TGCAGTGCTAGACAGGGGGGAGATACGCAGTATTTT	CSARQGGDTQYF
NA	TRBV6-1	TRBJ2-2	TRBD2	TGTGCCAGCCAGACTCAAGCGGGAGTAGACACCGGGGAGCTGTTTTTT	CASQTQAGVDTGELFF
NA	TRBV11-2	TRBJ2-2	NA	TGTGCCAGCAGCTTAGCCCCATTAAGGAACACCGGGGAGCTGTTTTTT	CASSLAPLRNTGELFF
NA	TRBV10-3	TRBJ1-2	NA	TGTGCCATCAGTGACCTTACAGGGACACGGAACTATGGCTACACCTTC	CAISDLTGTRNYGYTF
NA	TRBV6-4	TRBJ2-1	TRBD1	TGTGCCAGCAGTCCACAGGGGGAGAACAATGAGCAGTTCTTC	CASSPQGENNEQFF
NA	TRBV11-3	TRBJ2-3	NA	TGTGCCAGCAGGCCACAGATTTTT	CASRPQIF
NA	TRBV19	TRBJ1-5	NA	TGTGCCAGTAGTATAGTTGGTGGCAATCAGCCCCAGCATTTT	CASSIVGGNQPQHF